Only one count was recorded for the clone carrying this T cell receptor beta chain. This entry comes from a study of blood T cell repertoires in COVID-19. Across the whole study: Sites across the United States, Italy and Spain contributed samples from acute and convalescent COVID-19.

The V and J ends lost 10 bases and 9 bases respectively, with 25 bases between them. The CDR3 covers 15 residues. CDR1 is SNHLY and CDR2 is FYNNEI in the germline V gene. Assay used: immunoSEQ multiplex PCR; TCRdb lists only in-frame clones, some missing. The repertoire includes some 260,000 clones, approximately 90% of them detected once, and roughly 10% sits in the top ten. The TCR originated in a man in his forties who had recovered from COVID-19. The rearrangement links TRBV2 to TRBJ2-1, with D possibly matching TRBD2 (5 bases). Sequencing was done on a sample of PBMCs or T cells enriched from blood (not recorded which). CDR3 in amino acids: CANLPLGFRAREQFF. Written as DNA, the CDR3 is TGTGCCAACTTGCCACTAGGTTTTCGGGCGCGTGAGCAGTTCTTC.